This is a list of T cell receptor gamma chains from one sample in a study of Vδ1+ human thymocytes. TCRdb re-called the multiplex PCR reads via CATT. In the table there are about 27,000 gamma-chain clones, around 18% of which are singletons. Sequencing input: Vdelta1+ gamma-delta thymocytes from the thymus. The receptors derive from a boy under three years old who had congenital heart surgery. Each CDR3 is given with its conserved first and last residue.

V gene: TRGV8; J gene: TRGJ1/TRGJ2; CDR3 protein: CATWDRSHNYKKLF
V gene: TRGV3; J gene: TRGJ1/TRGJ2; CDR3 protein: CATWDRLDKKLF
V gene: TRGV2; J gene: TRGJ1/TRGJ2; CDR3 protein: CATWDGQIYYKKLF
V gene: TRGV5; J gene: TRGJ1/TRGJ2; CDR3 protein: CATWDSSYKKLF
V gene: TRGV9; J gene: TRGJ1/TRGJ2; CDR3 protein: CALWEVHGNYKKLF
V gene: TRGV5; J gene: TRGJ1/TRGJ2; CDR3 protein: CATWDRSSGTNYYKKLF
V gene: TRGV2; J gene: TRGJ1/TRGJ2; CDR3 protein: CATWDGADYYKKLF
V gene: TRGV9; J gene: TRGJP1; CDR3 protein: CAEGWFKIF
V gene: TRGV5; J gene: TRGJP2; CDR3 protein: CATWDSTTESSDWIKTF
V gene: TRGV4; J gene: TRGJ1/TRGJ2; CDR3 protein: CATWKEEKLF
V gene: TRGV9; J gene: TRGJP; CDR3 protein: CAIAPRGGLGKKIKVF
V gene: TRGV4; J gene: TRGJ1/TRGJ2; CDR3 protein: CATWDGLSYKKLF
V gene: TRGV5; J gene: TRGJ1/TRGJ2; CDR3 protein: CATWNLGLYYKKLF
V gene: TRGV3; J gene: TRGJ1/TRGJ2; CDR3 protein: CATWSNSWGYYKKLF
V gene: TRGV4; J gene: TRGJ1/TRGJ2; CDR3 protein: CATWDDPKLF
V gene: TRGV9; J gene: TRGJ1/TRGJ2; CDR3 protein: CALWGALYKKLF
V gene: TRGV8; J gene: TRGJ1/TRGJ2; CDR3 protein: CATAGEKLF
V gene: TRGV2; J gene: TRGJ1/TRGJ2; CDR3 protein: CATWDGRPYHKKLF
V gene: TRGV4; J gene: TRGJP1; CDR3 protein: CATWDGTGWFKIF
V gene: TRGV2; J gene: TRGJ1/TRGJ2; CDR3 protein: CATWDGGILHKKLF
V gene: TRGV8; J gene: TRGJP1; CDR3 protein: CATKLGWFKIF
V gene: TRGV2; J gene: TRGJ1/TRGJ2; CDR3 protein: CATWDPNYKKLF
V gene: TRGV9; J gene: TRGJ1/TRGJ2; CDR3 protein: CALWEADPLPKKLF
V gene: TRGV2; J gene: TRGJ1/TRGJ2; CDR3 protein: CATWDGHVSYYKKLF
V gene: TRGV2; J gene: TRGJ1/TRGJ2; CDR3 protein: CATWDGPGYKKLF
V gene: TRGV4; J gene: TRGJ1/TRGJ2; CDR3 protein: CATWDVDDYKKLF
V gene: TRGV8; J gene: TRGJ1/TRGJ2; CDR3 protein: CATWDRPGDYKKLF
V gene: TRGV8; J gene: TRGJ1/TRGJ2; CDR3 protein: CATWDSSGKLF
V gene: TRGV9; J gene: TRGJP; CDR3 protein: CALWEVQELGKKIKVF
V gene: TRGV4; J gene: TRGJ1/TRGJ2; CDR3 protein: CATWDVVYKKLF
V gene: TRGV9; J gene: TRGJ1/TRGJ2; CDR3 protein: CALWEVNDYKKLF
V gene: TRGV8; J gene: TRGJ1/TRGJ2; CDR3 protein: CATWDRRKLF
V gene: TRGV5; J gene: TRGJ1/TRGJ2; CDR3 protein: CATWVIGNYYKKLF
V gene: TRGV4; J gene: TRGJ1/TRGJ2; CDR3 protein: CATWDPYKKLF
V gene: TRGV5; J gene: TRGJ1/TRGJ2; CDR3 protein: CATWDRILSKKLF
V gene: TRGV5; J gene: TRGJ1/TRGJ2; CDR3 protein: CATWDRGRFERVRVTKKLF
V gene: TRGV3; J gene: TRGJ1/TRGJ2; CDR3 protein: CATWDSMDYYKKLF
V gene: TRGV3; J gene: TRGJ1/TRGJ2; CDR3 protein: CATWDRLSYYKKLF
V gene: TRGV3; J gene: TRGJ1/TRGJ2; CDR3 protein: CATWDGARKLF
V gene: TRGV2; J gene: TRGJ1/TRGJ2; CDR3 protein: CATWDGPTLGYKKLF
V gene: TRGV2; J gene: TRGJP2; CDR3 protein: CATWDGLHGWIKTF
V gene: TRGV4; J gene: TRGJ1/TRGJ2; CDR3 protein: CATWDERYYKKLF
V gene: TRGV2; J gene: TRGJ1/TRGJ2; CDR3 protein: CATWDGRGPYYKKLF
V gene: TRGV9; J gene: TRGJP; CDR3 protein: CALWERSEELGKKIKVF
V gene: TRGV3; J gene: TRGJ1/TRGJ2; CDR3 protein: CATWDRPGDKKLF
V gene: TRGV9; J gene: TRGJP1; CDR3 protein: CALWEVPRCWFKIF
V gene: TRGV9; J gene: TRGJ1/TRGJ2; CDR3 protein: CALWEAPDKKLF
V gene: TRGV9; J gene: TRGJ1/TRGJ2; CDR3 protein: CALWEVPRRDKKLF
V gene: TRGV9; J gene: TRGJ1/TRGJ2; CDR3 protein: CALWEGYEYYKKLF
V gene: TRGV9; J gene: TRGJ1/TRGJ2; CDR3 protein: CALWEVLKKLF
V gene: TRGV2; J gene: TRGJ1/TRGJ2; CDR3 protein: CATWDGLDYCKKLF
V gene: TRGV5; J gene: TRGJ1/TRGJ2; CDR3 protein: CATWDRSTNYYKKLF